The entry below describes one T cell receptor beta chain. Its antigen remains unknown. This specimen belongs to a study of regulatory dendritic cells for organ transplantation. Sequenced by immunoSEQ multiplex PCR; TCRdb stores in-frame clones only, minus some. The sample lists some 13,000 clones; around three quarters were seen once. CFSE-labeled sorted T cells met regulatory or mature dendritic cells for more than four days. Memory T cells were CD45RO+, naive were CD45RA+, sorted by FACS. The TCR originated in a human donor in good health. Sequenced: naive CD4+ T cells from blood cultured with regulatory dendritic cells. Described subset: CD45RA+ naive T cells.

CDR3 region: CASSPTSLRYRYTF. DNA for the CDR3: TGTGCCAGCAGCCCCACATCGCTTCGTTATCGCTACACCTTC. This rearrangement joins TRBV6-5 to TRBJ1-2; the D is unclear. The germline V gene has CDR1 MNHEY and CDR2 SVGAGI. The CDR3 is made up of 14 amino acids. V lost 6 bases to trimming and J lost 9 bases, with 20 bases between them.